This entry lists 12 T cell receptor beta chains sequenced from one sample in a study of blood T cell repertoires in COVID-19 (dated by TCRdb to about 2020). Receptor libraries were prepared by the immunoSEQ multiplex PCR assay. Not all clones reach the TCRdb copy of this immuneACCESS table, which keeps in-frame sequences only. Checked studies attribute under half of the gap to unresolved V genes and leave the rest unexplained. This sample gives hundreds of thousands of clones in total; 81% of them show up just once. Approximately 7.9% of the sample is taken by the ten largest. Source material: peripheral blood. These receptors were collected from a woman older than 75 with acute or convalescent COVID-19.

CDR3 region: CASSIDRSNYGYTF. For the CDR3, the DNA is TGTGCCAGCAGTATAGACAGATCTAACTATGGCTACACCTTC. The rearrangement joins TRBV25-1 to TRBJ1-2, with D possibly matching TRBD1 (5 bases). This CDR3 is 14 amino acids long. Trimming took off 5 bases at V and 0 bases at J, with 10 bases between the two ends. Looked up from germline, CDR1 is MGHDK and CDR2 is SYGVNS.

The rearrangement uses TRBV3-1 (or the pseudogene TRBV3-2) and TRBJ2-1, with 7 bases fitting TRBD2. Germline-derived CDR1 and CDR2 are LGHDT and YNNKEL (reference sequence). The CDR3 has 13 amino acids. The V gene end was trimmed by 5 bases and the J gene end by 9 bases; junction bases not matched to a gene: 7. CDR3 sequence reads: CASSAGTMLEQFF. The CDR3 coding sequence is TGTGCCAGCAGCGCAGGGACTATGCTTGAGCAGTTCTTC.

The CDR3 loop is CASNHRQGFEKLFF. Here the CDR3 DNA reads TGTGCCAGCAACCACCGACAGGGGTTTGAAAAACTGTTTTTT. The V call is TRBV7-3, the J call TRBJ1-4; the match to TRBD1 covers 8 bases. Looked up from germline, CDR1 is SGHTA and CDR2 is FQGTGA. The CDR3 length is 14 residues. V was pared by 7 bases and J by 7 bases, with 8 bases of the junction left unmatched.

The chain combines TRBV7-9 with TRBJ1-5; the match to TRBD1 covers 9 bases. Per the germline V gene, CDR1 is SEHNR and CDR2 is FQNEAQ (reference sequence). V lost 5 bases, J lost 7 bases, and 3 bases stayed unmatched. The CDR3 is 13 amino acids. CDR3 in amino acids: CASSPTGGQPQHF. The CDR3 DNA sequence: TGTGCCAGCAGCCCTACAGGGGGCCAGCCCCAGCATTTT.

The J gene is TRBJ1-1, the V gene TRBV29-1, with D unresolved. V lost 6 bases to trimming and J lost 1 base, with 12 bases between them. Looked up from germline, CDR1 is SQVTM and CDR2 is ANQGSEA. This CDR3 is built from 13 residues. CDR3 protein: CSVIITENTEAFF. The CDR3 DNA reads TGCAGCGTGATTATAACAGAGAACACTGAAGCTTTCTTT.

The chain has TRBV10-1 and TRBJ2-7, with TRBD2 matching over 8 bases. CDR3 length equals 14 residues. The junction had 2 bases not matched to a gene; V was cut back by 4 bases and J by 0 bases. Germline assignment: CDR1 WNHNN and CDR2 SYGVQD (reference sequence). The DNA for the CDR3 is TGCGCCAGCAGTGCCAGCGGGAGCTCCTACGAGCAGTACTTC. Protein product: CASSASGSSYEQYF.

This chain links TRBV6-4 with TRBJ1-1; 8 nucleotides agree with TRBD1. V lost 6 bases and J lost 5; bases outside the gene matches: 17. Germline V gene sequence: CDR1 MRHNA, CDR2 SNTAGT. CDR3 length: 17 amino acids. CDR3 sequence (DNA): TGTGCCAGCAGCGCCGACGGTTGGGGCAGGGGGCGAACTGAAGCTTTCTTT. This sequence encodes CASSADGWGRGRTEAFF.

DNA for the CDR3: TGCGCCAGCAGCCAAGTTCCCGACACTGAAGCTTTCTTT. Translation gives CASSQVPDTEAFF. This rearrangement joins TRBV4-1 to TRBJ1-1; no reliable D call. Trimming removed 1 base from V and 3 bases from J, with 6 bases in between. The germline CDR1 and CDR2 sequences are MGHRA and YSYEKL. The CDR3 has 13 amino acids.

The V and J genes are TRBV5-1 and TRBJ2-1; the match to TRBD1 covers 11 bases. This CDR3 region has 17 residues. The germline gives CDR1 SGHRS, CDR2 YFSETQ. V was clipped by 4 bases and J by 7 bases; unmatched bases: 13. The CDR3 DNA follows: TGCGCCAGCAGCCCTGGGGTCGGGACAGGGGGTCGGAATGAGCAGTTCTTC. This sequence encodes CASSPGVGTGGRNEQFF.

V gene TRBV5-1 combines with J gene TRBJ2-7; unclear D gene. The V gene lost 0 bases and the J gene lost 5 bases, with 9 bases spanning the gap. This CDR3 contains 13 residues. The germline CDR1 and CDR2 sequences are SGHRS and YFSETQ. CDR3 DNA sequence: TGCGCCAGCAGCTTGGAGAGGAACAACGAGCAGTACTTC. Protein sequence: CASSLERNNEQYF.

The CDR3 loop reads CASSLGRDRTNEKLFF. As DNA, the CDR3 is TGCGCCAGCAGCTTGGGTCGGGACAGGACTAATGAAAAACTGTTTTTT. The chain carries TRBV5-1 and TRBJ1-4; 8 bases are shared with TRBD1. The CDR3 is 16 amino acids. J lost 2 bases, V lost 0 bases, and 3 bases had no gene match. Germline V lookup: CDR1 SGHRS, CDR2 YFSETQ.

In nucleotides, the CDR3 is TGTGCCAGCAGCTTGGGCAGCTCAGGGAACAATGAGCAGTTCTTC. This gives the protein CASSLGSSGNNEQFF. This chain joins TRBV7-2 and TRBJ2-1; maybe TRBD1 (5 bases). The CDR3 extends over 15 amino acids. The germline gives CDR1 SGHTA, CDR2 FQGNSA. V lost 3 bases, J lost 5 bases, and 14 bases lay in between.